Listed here are 16 T cell receptor beta chains from one sample, sequenced in a study of blood T cell repertoires in COVID-19. The method was immunoSEQ multiplex PCR; TCRdb's version includes in-frame clones alone and lacks a portion of them. This table has 240,000 or so clones, roughly nine tenths appearing once. The sample was peripheral blood. The receptors stem from a man aged 55 to 70 who had recovered from COVID-19.

The J gene is TRBJ1-2, the V gene TRBV28; 10 bases are shared with TRBD1. There are 15 residues in the CDR3. CDR1 and CDR2 from the germline V gene are MDHEN and SYDVKM. J lost 2 bases, V lost 3 bases, and 3 bases had no gene match. The CDR3 here is CASSLLTGGNYGYTF. DNA for the CDR3: TGTGCCAGCAGTTTGTTGACAGGGGGCAACTATGGCTACACCTTC.

The rearrangement links TRBV2 to TRBJ1-1; TRBD1 agrees at 7 bases. Trimming at V came to 9 bases and at J to 0 bases, leaving 10 bases not matched to a gene. CDR1 is SNHLY, CDR2 FYNNEI, per germline. CDR3 length: 15 amino acids. CDR3 bases: TGTGCCAGAAAACGACAGGGACCTATGAACACTGAAGCTTTCTTT. It specifies CARKRQGPMNTEAFF.

The chain uses TRBV24-1 and TRBJ2-2; maybe TRBD1 (5 bases). With 1 base removed from V and 5 bases from J, the gap between germline ends came to 7 bases. CDR3 length: 14 residues. Germline CDR1 is KGHDR and CDR2 is SFDVKD. The DNA for the CDR3 is TGTGCCACCAGTGATTTAGGGGTTACCGGGGAGCTGTTTTTT. Translated, it gives CATSDLGVTGELFF.

The chain's CDR3 is CASSVGLAGVETQYF. CDR3 coding DNA: TGTGCCAGCAGCGTAGGCCTAGCGGGGGTTGAGACCCAGTACTTC. The rearrangement joins TRBV9 to TRBJ2-5, with 10 bases identical to TRBD2. The CDR3 length is 15 residues. With 0 bases clipped from V and 5 bases from J, the junction kept 4 bases outside the gene matches. Germline lookup yields CDR1 SGDLS and CDR2 YYNGEE.

This clone appeared once. The chain combines TRBV24-1 with TRBJ2-3; 9 bases agree with TRBD2. Unmatched junction bases numbered 12, after V lost 10 bases and J lost 2 bases. Looked up from germline, CDR1 is KGHDR and CDR2 is SFDVKD. The CDR3 contains 16 residues. For the CDR3, the DNA is TGTGCCACGACGGACGGAGGCGGGGGGGCCACAGATACGCAGTATTTT. It is translated as CATTDGGGGATDTQYF.

The CDR3 nucleotides read TGCGCCAGCAGCGGCGGGGAGAACACCGGGGAGCTGTTTTTT. It specifies CASSGGENTGELFF. The rearrangement joins TRBV10-1 to TRBJ2-2, with a tentative D call TRBD2 (6 bases). The CDR3 spans 14 residues. V was trimmed by 6 bases and J by 1 base, leaving 9 bases between them. Germline V gene sequence: CDR1 WNHNN, CDR2 SYGVQD (reference sequence).

The chain joins TRBV7-6 to TRBJ1-3; no clear D. This CDR3 has 13 residues. Trimming cost V 4 bases and J 7 bases, with 11 bases left between them. Germline V gene data show CDR1 as SGHVS and CDR2 as FNYEAQ. In DNA, the CDR3 is TGTGCCAGCAGCTCCTCACCCGGGAACACCATATATTTT. Its translation: CASSSSPGNTIYF.

CDR3 loop: CASSRANEQFF. The CDR3 region has the DNA TGTGCCAGCAGCCGAGCCAATGAGCAGTTCTTC. This sequence joins TRBV5-4 and TRBJ2-1; D not certain. CDR3 size: 11 residues. Germline V gene sequence: CDR1 SGHNT, CDR2 YYREEE (reference sequence). V lost 4 bases and J lost 6, with 5 bases in between.

The chain is built from TRBV12-5 and TRBJ1-5; tentative D call: TRBD1 (6 bases). Germline-derived CDR1 and CDR2 are LGHNT and FRNRAP. The CDR3 is made up of 15 amino acids. Trimming took 4 bases from V and 4 from J, leaving 14 bases between them. The CDR3 sequence is CASGSLIRGNQPQHF. The CDR3 bases are TGTGCTAGTGGTTCCCTGATAAGGGGGAATCAGCCCCAGCATTTT.

The V call is TRBV6-5, the J call TRBJ1-2; D perhaps matches TRBD1 (6 bases). V lost 4 bases and J lost 4, with 10 bases in between. Germline V gene sequence: CDR1 MNHEY, CDR2 SVGAGI. The CDR3 covers 13 residues. As DNA, the CDR3 is TGTGCCAGCAGTTCCCAGGGGAGCTATGGCTACACCTTC. Translated: CASSSQGSYGYTF.

The chain carries TRBV5-8 and TRBJ1-6; 10 nucleotides align to TRBD1. The ends lost 2 bases at V and 13 bases at J; junction bases unmatched: 6. CDR3 length: 14 residues. Germline values: CDR1 SGHTS, CDR2 YDEGEE. CDR3 protein: CASSFDRGLFPLHF. The CDR3 DNA is TGTGCCAGCAGCTTTGACAGGGGGCTTTTTCCCCTCCACTTT.

This clone came up a few times. Other DNA sequences within the sample encode an identical CDR3. The chain carries TRBV27 and TRBJ2-4; D may be TRBD1 (6 bases). Per the germline V gene, CDR1 is MNHEY and CDR2 is SMNVEV (reference sequence). There are 13 residues in the CDR3. The ends were cut back, 9 bases at V and 2 bases at J, with 11 bases in the middle. CDR3 in amino acids: CASRTGTKNIQYF. CDR3 sequence (DNA): TGTGCCAGTCGAACAGGGACCAAAAACATTCAGTACTTC.

Many counts were recorded for this clone. The chain has TRBV5-4 and TRBJ1-6, with D uncertain. Trimming took off 4 bases at V and 9 bases at J, with 11 bases between the two ends. There are 13 residues in the CDR3. CDR1 SGHNT and CDR2 YYREEE come from the germline V gene (reference sequence). The CDR3 DNA is TGTGCCAGCAGCCCGGAGATTGGTTCACCCCTCCACTTT. Protein product: CASSPEIGSPLHF.

The chain recombines TRBV5-8 with TRBJ1-5, with unresolved D. V lost 4 bases, J lost 6 bases, and 8 bases lay in between. CDR1 is SGHTS and CDR2 is YDEGEE in the germline V gene. The CDR3 covers 12 residues. As DNA, the CDR3 is TGTGCCAGCAGCCCTTCCGGTCAGCCCCAGCATTTT. Its translation: CASSPSGQPQHF.

The chain couples TRBV24-1 to TRBJ2-2, with unresolved D. Germline V lookup: CDR1 KGHDR, CDR2 SFDVKD. V lost 1 base and J 0 bases, leaving 11 bases between the germline ends. The CDR3 contains 17 residues. In DNA form, the CDR3 reads TGTGCCACCAGTGATTTCCAGAACAGCCCGAACACCGGGGAGCTGTTTTTT. Translating it yields CATSDFQNSPNTGELFF.

Only a few counts were recorded for this clone. The chain joins TRBV2 to TRBJ2-7; perhaps TRBD1 as D (8 bases). CDR3 length equals 13 residues. CDR1 SNHLY and CDR2 FYNNEI come from the germline V gene. In DNA form, the CDR3 reads TGTGCAGTCACAGGGGGGGACTCCTACGAGCAGTACTTC. This sequence encodes CAVTGGDSYEQYF.